A single sample gave rise to the 3 T cell receptor beta chains below, sequenced in a study of cytomegalovirus exposure and HLA in healthy donors. 13 Jbeta primers and 60 Vbeta primers were used for the PCR. Clones were read by immunoSEQ multiplex PCR, and TCRdb kept only the in-frame ones, dropping some. This sample has 250,000 to 300,000 clones, with just under 85% found just once. Sequencing input: PBMCs. The source of these receptors is a woman between 40 and 50 years old in good health and CMV-seropositive.

This chain uses TRBV4-2 with TRBJ2-1; D is perhaps TRBD1 (6 bases). Trimming removed 7 bases at V and 3 bases at J, with 22 bases between. Germline V gene data show CDR1 as LGHNA and CDR2 as YNFKEQ. The CDR3 covers 17 residues. The CDR3 region has the DNA TGTGCCAGCACCTTCTACCTATCACAGGGAGACTACAATGAGCAGTTCTTC. Its translation is CASTFYLSQGDYNEQFF.

This sequence joins TRBV27 and TRBJ1-4; D unclear. Germline V gene sequence: CDR1 MNHEY, CDR2 SMNVEV (reference sequence). This CDR3 region has 12 residues. V was pared by 3 bases and J by 14 bases, with 13 bases between. DNA for the CDR3: TGTGCCAGCAGTTTCCGCCGGGGAGAGCTGTTTTTT. Translating gives CASSFRRGELFF.

The chain is built from TRBV5-1 and TRBJ1-2; 8 bases are a match to TRBD1. Germline trimming cut 0 bases from V and 5 bases from J; bases unmatched to any gene: 6. CDR1 and CDR2 (germline): SGHRS, YFSETQ. This CDR3 contains 15 residues. CDR3 nucleotide sequence: TGCGCCAGCAGCTTGGGGACAGGGAATGAATATGGCTACACCTTC. Translating it yields CASSLGTGNEYGYTF. The whole variable domain, filled in from reference TRBV5-1 and TRBJ1-2, reads KAGVTQTPRYLIKTRGQQVTLSCSPISGHRSVSWYQQTPGQGLQFLFEYFSETQRNKGNFPGRFSGRQFSNSRSEMNVSTLELGDSALYLCASSLGTGNEYGYTFGSGTRLTVV.